Detailed here is one T cell receptor (beta chain). Germline V gives CDR1 ENHRY, CDR2 SYGVKD. CDR3 length: 15 residues. V was cut by 10 bases and J by 4 bases, with 19 bases left in between. The data were obtained in a study of brain T cells in children with intractable seizures. The data were produced by immunoSEQ multiplex PCR, yet TCRdb's version contains in-frame clones alone and is incomplete. The sample lists about 320,000 clones, roughly 93% occurring once. Time point in this sample: blood from clinic visit 5 months post-surgery; TSC patient then seizure free. Surgery cases with the highest brain T cell transcript signatures were chosen for sequencing.

This chain uses TRBV10-3 with TRBJ2-2; TRBD1 is a possible D gene (5 bases). The TCR comes from a boy under three years old with tuberous sclerosis and intractable seizures. The source material was peripheral blood, sampled more than 4 months after surgery. The CDR3 protein is CATNQGVPSTGELFF. CDR3 sequence (DNA): TGTGCCACCAATCAGGGTGTACCCTCCACCGGGGAGCTGTTTTTT.